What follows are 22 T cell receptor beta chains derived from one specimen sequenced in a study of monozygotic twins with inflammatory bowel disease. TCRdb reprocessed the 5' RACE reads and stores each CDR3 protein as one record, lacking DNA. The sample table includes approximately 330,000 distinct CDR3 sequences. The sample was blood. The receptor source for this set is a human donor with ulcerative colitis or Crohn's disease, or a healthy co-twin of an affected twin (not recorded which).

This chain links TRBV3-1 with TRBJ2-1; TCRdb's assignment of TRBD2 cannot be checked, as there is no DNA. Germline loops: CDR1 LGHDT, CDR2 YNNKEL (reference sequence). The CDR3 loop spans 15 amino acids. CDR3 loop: CASRGSGSQGYEQFF.

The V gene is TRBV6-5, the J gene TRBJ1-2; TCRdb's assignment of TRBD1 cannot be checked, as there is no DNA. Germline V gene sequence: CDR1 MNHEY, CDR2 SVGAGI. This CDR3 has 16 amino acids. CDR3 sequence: CASSYSIEGAGEGYTF.

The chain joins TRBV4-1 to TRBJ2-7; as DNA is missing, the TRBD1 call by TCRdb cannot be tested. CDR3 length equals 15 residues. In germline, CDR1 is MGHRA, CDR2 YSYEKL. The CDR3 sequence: CASSQDQTPSSEQYF.

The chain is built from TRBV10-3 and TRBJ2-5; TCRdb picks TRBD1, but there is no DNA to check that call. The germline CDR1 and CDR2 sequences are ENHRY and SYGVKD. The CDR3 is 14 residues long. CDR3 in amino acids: CAISGSSRGETQYF.

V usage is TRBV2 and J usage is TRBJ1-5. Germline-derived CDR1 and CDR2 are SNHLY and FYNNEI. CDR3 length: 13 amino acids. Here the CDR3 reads CASSEAHWEPQHF.

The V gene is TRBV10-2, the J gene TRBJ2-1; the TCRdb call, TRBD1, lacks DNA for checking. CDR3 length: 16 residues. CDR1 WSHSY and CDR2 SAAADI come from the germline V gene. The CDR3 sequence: CASSVTEAVSVNEQFF.

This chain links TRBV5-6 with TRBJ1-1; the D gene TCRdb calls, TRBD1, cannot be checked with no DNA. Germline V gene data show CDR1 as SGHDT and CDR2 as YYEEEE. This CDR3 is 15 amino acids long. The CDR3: CASSLFEGTGFLPNF.

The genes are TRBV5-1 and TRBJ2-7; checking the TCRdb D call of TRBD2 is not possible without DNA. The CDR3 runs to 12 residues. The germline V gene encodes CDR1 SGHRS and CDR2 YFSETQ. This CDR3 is CASYLEGREQYF. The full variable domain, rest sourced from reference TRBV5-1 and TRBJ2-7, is KAGVTQTPRYLIKTRGQQVTLSCSPISGHRSVSWYQQTPGQGLQFLFEYFSETQRNKGNFPGRFSGRQFSNSRSEMNVSTLELGDSALYLCASYLEGREQYFGPGTRLTVT.

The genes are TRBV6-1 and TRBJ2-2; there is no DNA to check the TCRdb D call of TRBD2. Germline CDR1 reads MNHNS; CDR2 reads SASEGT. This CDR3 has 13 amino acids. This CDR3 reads CASRKRETGELFF.

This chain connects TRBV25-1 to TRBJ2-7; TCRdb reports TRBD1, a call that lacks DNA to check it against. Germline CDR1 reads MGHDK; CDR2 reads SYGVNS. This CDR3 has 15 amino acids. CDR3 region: CASSEGSGPHYEQYF.

The CDR3 sequence: CASSESLAGLAYEQYF. The chain uses TRBV2 and TRBJ2-7; TCRdb reports TRBD2, a call that lacks DNA to check it against. CDR1 is SNHLY and CDR2 is FYNNEI in the germline V gene. The CDR3 length is 16 residues.

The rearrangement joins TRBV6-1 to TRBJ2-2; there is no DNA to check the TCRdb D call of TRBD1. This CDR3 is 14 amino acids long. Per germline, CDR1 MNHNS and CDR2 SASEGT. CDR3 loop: CASRTVTGPGELFF.

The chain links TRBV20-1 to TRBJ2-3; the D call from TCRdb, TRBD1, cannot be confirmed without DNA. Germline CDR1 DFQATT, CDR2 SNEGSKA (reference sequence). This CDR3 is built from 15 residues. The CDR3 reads CSARVARRGFDTQYF.

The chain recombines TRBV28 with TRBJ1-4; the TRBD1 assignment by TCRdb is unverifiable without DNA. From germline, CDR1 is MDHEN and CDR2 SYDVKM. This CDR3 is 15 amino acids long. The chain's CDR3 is CASSSPYRGGGKLFF.

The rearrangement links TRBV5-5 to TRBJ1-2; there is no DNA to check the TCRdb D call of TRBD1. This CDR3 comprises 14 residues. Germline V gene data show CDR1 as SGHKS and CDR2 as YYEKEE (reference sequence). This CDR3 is CASSLAGTDYGYTF.

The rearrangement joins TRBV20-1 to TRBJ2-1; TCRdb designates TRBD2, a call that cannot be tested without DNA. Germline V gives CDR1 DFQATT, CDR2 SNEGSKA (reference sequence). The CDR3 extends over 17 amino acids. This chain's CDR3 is CSAVRGTSGQGGDEQFF.

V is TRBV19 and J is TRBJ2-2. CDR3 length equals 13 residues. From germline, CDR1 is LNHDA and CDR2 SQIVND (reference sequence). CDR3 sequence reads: CASSIPNTGELFF.

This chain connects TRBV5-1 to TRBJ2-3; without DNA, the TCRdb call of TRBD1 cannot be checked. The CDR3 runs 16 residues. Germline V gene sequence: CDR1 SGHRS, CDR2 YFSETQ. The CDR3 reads CASSHKTGLNTDTQYF. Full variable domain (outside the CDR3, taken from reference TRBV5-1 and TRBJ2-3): KAGVTQTPRYLIKTRGQQVTLSCSPISGHRSVSWYQQTPGQGLQFLFEYFSETQRNKGNFPGRFSGRQFSNSRSEMNVSTLELGDSALYLCASSHKTGLNTDTQYFGPGTRLTVL.

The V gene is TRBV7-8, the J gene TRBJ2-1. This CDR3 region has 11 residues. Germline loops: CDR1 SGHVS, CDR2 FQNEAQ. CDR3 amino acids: CASSSGGEQFF.

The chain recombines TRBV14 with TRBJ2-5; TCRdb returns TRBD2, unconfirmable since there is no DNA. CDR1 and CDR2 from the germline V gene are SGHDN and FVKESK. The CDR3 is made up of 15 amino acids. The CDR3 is CASSQVGMGRGAQYF.

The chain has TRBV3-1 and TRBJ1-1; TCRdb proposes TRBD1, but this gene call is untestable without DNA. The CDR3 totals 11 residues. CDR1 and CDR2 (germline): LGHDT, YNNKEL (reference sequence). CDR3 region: CASTLGGARIF.

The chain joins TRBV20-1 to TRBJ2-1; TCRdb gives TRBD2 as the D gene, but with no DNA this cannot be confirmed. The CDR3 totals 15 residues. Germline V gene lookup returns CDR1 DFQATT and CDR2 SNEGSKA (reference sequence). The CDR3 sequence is CSARDGQPRVNEQFF.